These 22 T cell receptor beta chains were all obtained from the same sample, sequenced in a study of spatial heterogeneity in lung cancer. Sample time point: blood at routine non-recurrence follow-up after resection. Unsorted samples of tumor, nontumor lung or frozen PBMC had their whole RNA sequenced. TCRdb redid the calling of the 5' RACE reads with MiXCR, one entry per CDR3 protein. The sample yields around 110,000 distinct CDR3 sequences, 12% seen once. Sequencing used PBMCs, obtained at follow-up. All receptors derive from a male donor with early-stage non-small cell lung cancer.

In this sample, this clonotype turned up a few times. The rearrangement joins TRBV29-1 to TRBJ2-5, with TRBD1 matching over 9 bases. The CDR3 loop spans 12 amino acids. Germline lookup yields CDR1 SQVTM and CDR2 ANQGSEA. The ends lost 3 bases at V and 4 bases at J; junction bases unmatched: 0. The CDR3 is CSVEGQGETQYF. In DNA form, the CDR3 reads TGCAGCGTTGAGGGACAGGGAGAGACCCAGTACTTC.

This clonotype was seen many times. This sequence joins TRBV28 and TRBJ2-3; 8 bases align to TRBD1. The CDR3 loop spans 12 amino acids. The germline V gene encodes CDR1 MDHEN and CDR2 SYDVKM. The V and J ends lost 6 bases and 11 bases, in that order; junction bases with no gene match: 7. The CDR3 here is CASRGWTGWQYF. CDR3 sequence (DNA): TGTGCCAGCAGGGGGTGGACAGGGTGGCAGTATTTT.

In this sample, this clonotype turned up a few times. This chain links TRBV27 with TRBJ2-7, with TRBD1 matching 7 bases. V was pared by 5 bases and J by 2 bases, with 6 bases of the junction left unmatched. The CDR3 totals 14 residues. CDR1 MNHEY and CDR2 SMNVEV come from the germline V gene (reference sequence). The CDR3 bases are TGTGCCAGCAGTGCGACAGGGTTCCCCTACGAGCAGTACTTC. Translation: CASSATGFPYEQYF.

In its sample, this clonotype was seen a few times. The rearrangement links TRBV20-1 to TRBJ1-2, with 8 bases fitting TRBD1. This CDR3 has 14 residues. After removal of 6 bases from V and 0 bases from J, the junction contained 6 bases not matched to a gene. The germline V gene has CDR1 DFQATT and CDR2 SNEGSKA (reference sequence). DNA of the CDR3: TGCAGTGCCCAAGGACAGGGAGCTAACTATGGCTACACCTTC. It encodes CSAQGQGANYGYTF.

About this clonotype itself: The junction differs from germline at one of its ends, possibly a read error. The chain links TRBV27 to TRBJ2-7, with 12 bases lining up with TRBD1. CDR1 is MNHEY, CDR2 SMNVEV, per germline (reference sequence). The CDR3 is 18 amino acids. The chain's CDR3 is CTSSLKPGTGGKNYEQYF. In DNA form, the CDR3 reads TGCACCAGCAGTTTAAAGCCCGGGACAGGGGGCAAGAACTACGAGCAGTACTTC.

This clonotype was counted between two and nine times. This chain connects TRBV12-3 or TRBV12-4 to TRBJ2-3; the match to TRBD1 covers 7 bases. Losses at the gene ends were 6 bases for V and 4 bases for J; bases not matched to a gene: 10. The CDR3 is made up of 15 amino acids. CDR3 bases: TGTGCCAGCAGCCGGAGGCGAGGGGGCGCAGATACGCAGTATTTT. Residues: CASSRRRGGADTQYF.

This chain links TRBV25-1 with TRBJ1-6; the match to TRBD1 covers 7 bases. Germline trimming cut 5 bases from V and 9 bases from J; bases unmatched to any gene: 4. Per the germline V gene, CDR1 is MGHDK and CDR2 is SYGVNS. The CDR3 is made up of 13 amino acids. CDR3 amino acids: CASSRDSPSPLHF. DNA for the CDR3: TGTGCCAGCAGTCGGGACAGCCCTTCACCCCTCCACTTT.

A few counts support this clonotype. This chain joins TRBV18 and TRBJ1-1, with D hard to call. V shed 0 bases and J shed 4 bases, with 15 bases lying between them. Germline CDR1 and CDR2: KGHSH and LQKENI. The CDR3 is 16 amino acids. DNA of the CDR3: TGTGCCAGCTCACCACCGAGCGGTTTGCAGAGCACTGAAGCTTTCTTT. This sequence encodes CASSPPSGLQSTEAFF.

This clonotype was seen a few times. The chain carries TRBV7-9 and TRBJ2-5, with TRBD1 identical over 7 bases. V lost 5 bases to trimming and J lost 7 bases; unmatched junction nucleotides: 13. Germline CDR1 reads SEHNR; CDR2 reads FQNEAQ (reference sequence). The CDR3 totals 15 residues. The CDR3 protein is CASSAPGQPRWTQYF. The CDR3 DNA sequence: TGTGCCAGCAGCGCCCCGGGACAGCCAAGATGGACCCAGTACTTC.

A few counts support this clonotype. This CDR3 reads CASSPLAGGLSYEQYF. In DNA form, the CDR3 reads TGTGCCAGCAGTCCCCTAGCGGGGGGCCTCTCCTACGAGCAGTACTTC. This chain joins TRBV27 and TRBJ2-7; 11 positions match TRBD2. CDR3 length: 16 amino acids. From germline, CDR1 is MNHEY and CDR2 SMNVEV (reference sequence). Germline trimming cut 5 bases from V and 0 bases from J; bases unmatched to any gene: 6.

This sequence joins TRBV7-3 and TRBJ2-2; TRBD2 is a possible D gene (5 bases). CDR3 length: 15 residues. V gave up 8 bases and J gave up 1 base, with 14 bases separating them. Per the germline V gene, CDR1 is SGHTA and CDR2 is FQGTGA. The CDR3 DNA reads as TGTGCCAGCTCAGAGAACGGGGTGAACACCGGGGAGCTGTTTTTT. It is translated as CASSENGVNTGELFF.

The chain recombines TRBV7-2 with TRBJ1-4; 8 bases align to TRBD1. The germline V gene has CDR1 SGHTA and CDR2 FQGNSA. The CDR3 consists of 16 residues. After removal of 4 bases from V and 3 bases from J, the junction contained 7 bases not matched to a gene. CDR3 bases: TGTGCCAGCAGCTCCACAGGGGGGATAGCTAATGAAAAACTGTTTTTT. Translating it yields CASSSTGGIANEKLFF.

This clonotype came up a few times. V and J are TRBV24-1 and TRBJ1-5; possibly TRBD1 for D (5 bases). Germline loops: CDR1 KGHDR, CDR2 SFDVKD. The CDR3 contains 14 residues. Trimming pared 9 bases from V and 6 bases from J, leaving 17 bases between. The CDR3 is CATEFHGTRQPQHF. The CDR3 region has the DNA TGTGCCACCGAATTCCACGGGACCCGTCAGCCCCAGCATTTT.

Many counts were recorded for this clonotype. The rearrangement uses TRBV20-1 and TRBJ1-1; D may be TRBD1 (6 bases). Germline assignment: CDR1 DFQATT and CDR2 SNEGSKA (reference sequence). The CDR3 sequence is 16 residues long. Trimming pared 6 bases from V and 0 bases from J, leaving 20 bases between. CDR3 sequence (DNA): TGCAGTGCCCGACCCCCGACAGGCTCCATGAACACTGAAGCTTTCTTT. This sequence encodes CSARPPTGSMNTEAFF.

The rearrangement uses TRBV19 and TRBJ1-1, with a possible D match to TRBD1 (5 bases). This CDR3 contains 15 residues. Between the trimmed V and J ends, which lost 9 bases and 0 bases, there was a span of 17 bases. Germline CDR1 is LNHDA and CDR2 is SQIVND (reference sequence). The CDR3 coding sequence is TGTGCCAGCACTCCCGGGGGGATACTGAACACTGAAGCTTTCTTT. Residues: CASTPGGILNTEAFF. The full variable domain, completed using reference TRBV19 and TRBJ1-1, is DGGITQSPKYLFRKEGQNVTLSCEQNLNHDAMYWYRQDPGQGLRLIYYSQIVNDFQKGDIAEGYSVSREKKESFPLTVTSAQKNPTAFYLCASTPGGILNTEAFFGQGTRLTVV.

This clonotype was recorded many times. The chain carries TRBV18 and TRBJ2-3; no firm D call. Germline CDR1 and CDR2: KGHSH and LQKENI. Trimming left V 5 bases short and J 2 bases short, with 2 bases between. CDR3 length: 11 amino acids. CDR3 nucleotide sequence: TGTGCCAGCTCAGCCACAGATACGCAGTATTTT. Translated, it gives CASSATDTQYF.

The chain uses TRBV3-1 and TRBJ1-1; D is undetermined. This CDR3 has 16 amino acids. CDR1 and CDR2 (germline): LGHDT, YNNKEL (reference sequence). Trimming left V 0 bases short and J 4 bases short, with 15 bases between. The CDR3 protein is CASSQDAAGMGTEAFF. The CDR3 region has the DNA TGTGCCAGCAGCCAAGACGCCGCGGGTATGGGCACTGAAGCTTTCTTT.

This clonotype showed up just a few times. The chain carries TRBV20-1 and TRBJ2-4; 8 nucleotides match TRBD2. Germline CDR1 DFQATT, CDR2 SNEGSKA (reference sequence). V trimming: 3 bases; J trimming: 4 bases; junction bases outside the gene matches: 2. The CDR3 contains 13 residues. The CDR3 sequence: CSASPSGKNIQYF. The CDR3, as DNA: TGCAGTGCTAGCCCTAGCGGGAAAAACATTCAGTACTTC.

The genes are TRBV28 and TRBJ2-1; 8 nucleotides line up with TRBD2. In germline, CDR1 is MDHEN, CDR2 SYDVKM. V gave up 9 bases and J gave up 0 bases; unmatched junction bases: 10. The CDR3 is 16 amino acids. In DNA form, the CDR3 reads TGTGCCAGTAGACTAGCGAGGGGGGACTCCTACAATGAGCAGTTCTTC. This gives the protein CASRLARGDSYNEQFF.

This clonotype has a count of ten or more. Written as DNA, the CDR3 is TGTGCCAGCAGTTACTCGGGCCCTCTAACTGGGGCCAACGTCCTGACTTTC. Protein: CASSYSGPLTGANVLTF. V usage is TRBV6-5 and J usage is TRBJ2-6; D unresolved. The CDR3 is made up of 17 amino acids. Germline V gene sequence: CDR1 MNHEY, CDR2 SVGAGI. The V and J ends lost 0 bases and 2 bases respectively, with 11 bases between them.

The gene calls are TRBV5-5 and TRBJ1-5, with D hard to call. Germline loops: CDR1 SGHKS, CDR2 YYEKEE (reference sequence). The length of the CDR3 is 13 residues. V lost 4 bases, J lost 10 bases, and 15 bases lay in between. CDR3 coding DNA: TGTGCCAGCAGCCCCCTAAGTGGGAACCCCCAGCATTTT. Encoded protein: CASSPLSGNPQHF.

This clonotype was seen many times. The V gene is TRBV15, the J gene TRBJ1-1; a weak D match, TRBD1 (5 bases). V was clipped by 0 bases and J by 5 bases, with 13 bases between them. CDR3 size: 15 residues. Germline CDR1 reads LNHNV; CDR2 reads YYDKDF (reference sequence). CDR3 sequence reads: CATSRDQRGRTEAFF. In nucleotides, the CDR3 is TGTGCCACCAGCAGAGATCAGCGGGGGAGGACTGAAGCTTTCTTT.